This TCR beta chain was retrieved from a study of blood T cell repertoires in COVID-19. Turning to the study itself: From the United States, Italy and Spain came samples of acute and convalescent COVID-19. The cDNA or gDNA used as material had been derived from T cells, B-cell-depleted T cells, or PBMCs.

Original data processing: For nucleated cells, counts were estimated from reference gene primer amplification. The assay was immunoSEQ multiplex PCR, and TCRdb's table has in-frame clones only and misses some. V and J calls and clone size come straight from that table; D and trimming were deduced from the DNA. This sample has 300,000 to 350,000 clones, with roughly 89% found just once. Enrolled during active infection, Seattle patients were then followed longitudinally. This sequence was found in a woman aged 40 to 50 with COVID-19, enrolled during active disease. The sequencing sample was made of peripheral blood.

CDR3 bases: TGTGCCAGCAGCTCCCCGGGACAGGGGAACACTGAAGCTTTCTTT. It specifies CASSSPGQGNTEAFF. The chain links TRBV5-4 to TRBJ1-1; TRBD1 agrees at 9 bases. The CDR3 contains 15 residues. J was trimmed by 1 base and V by 3 bases; bases with no gene match: 4. Germline CDR1 and CDR2: SGHNT and YYREEE (reference sequence). Full variable domain (outside the CDR3, taken from reference TRBV5-4 and TRBJ1-1): ETGVTQSPTHLIKTRGQQVTLRCSSQSGHNTVSWYQQALGQGPQFIFQYYREEENGRGNFPPRFSGLQFPNYSSELNVNALELDDSALYLCASSSPGQGNTEAFFGQGTRLTVV.